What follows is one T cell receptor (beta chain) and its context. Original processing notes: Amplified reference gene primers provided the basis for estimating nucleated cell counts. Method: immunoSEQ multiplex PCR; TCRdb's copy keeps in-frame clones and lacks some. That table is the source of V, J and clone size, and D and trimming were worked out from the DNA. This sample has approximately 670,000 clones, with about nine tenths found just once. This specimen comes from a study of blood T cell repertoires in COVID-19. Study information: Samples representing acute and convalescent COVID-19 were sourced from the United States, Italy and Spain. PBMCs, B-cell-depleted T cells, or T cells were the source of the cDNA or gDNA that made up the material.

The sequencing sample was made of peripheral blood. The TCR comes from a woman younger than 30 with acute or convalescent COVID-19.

The CDR3 spells CSTWAPMNTEAFF. DNA of the CDR3: TGCAGCACCTGGGCTCCGATGAACACTGAAGCTTTCTTT. The chain joins TRBV29-1 to TRBJ1-1; D remains ambiguous. The CDR3 spans 13 residues. Between the trimmed V and J ends, which lost 8 bases and 0 bases, there was a span of 13 bases. Germline V CDR1 and CDR2: SQVTM, ANQGSEA.